This TCR beta chain was retrieved from a study of PD-L1 blockade in urothelial cancer listed by TCRdb under 2017. A note on the overall study: Every patient began therapy in the mid-2010s and was given atezolizumab 1,200 mg intravenously every 3 weeks. Pretreatment blood TCR-seq was available for 27 to 30 patients, at least one posttreatment blood collection was obtained for about 24 patients, and tumor TCR-seq was available for about 24 patients. Patients had an ECOG performance status of 0 or 1 and had received between 0 and 3 prior chemotherapy regimens. Durable clinical benefit was defined as progression-free survival longer than 6 months, and TCR features were also tested against progression-free and overall survival. Pretreatment tumor samples and matched peripheral blood, collected serially before and after atezolizumab treatment, underwent TCR sequencing. The study, an exploratory multi-omic analysis, examined somatic, immune and clinical correlates of response to PD-L1 blockade with atezolizumab in urothelial cancer. Blood samples yielded a median of roughly 150,000 T cells and roughly 83,000 unique TCRs, with median clonality around 0.084. About 85% of the 29 patients were males with bladder-origin urothelial cancer, and about 60% of the 29 reported a prior smoking history. Roughly 10 patients achieved durable clinical benefit and approximately 20 did not. In the same patients, whole exome sequencing and RNA sequencing of pretreatment tumors were performed in addition to TCR sequencing. Blood samples were analyzed 3 weeks after the start of treatment (second dose) and 6 weeks after the start of treatment.

In the case of this clone: Its target antigen remains unknown. Per-base qualities were not stored, and no clone one base away is much larger.

Synthetic TCR analog templates were spiked into each PCR so that absolute template abundance could be estimated from read counts. The immunoSEQ assay was used to amplify TCRbeta CDR3 regions from genomic DNA with bias-controlled V and J gene primers. Sequencing of rearranged TCRbeta segments was performed at approximately 20X coverage. The original pipeline was this. Sequencing errors were corrected by clustering and CDR3s were annotated against IMGT to assign V, D and J genes. Out-of-frame and stop-codon sequences were excluded, and only productive TCRbeta rearrangements were used in downstream analyses. Clonality was computed as one minus Shannon entropy normalized by the log of the number of unique productive sequences. Fisher's exact test with Benjamini-Hochberg correction, using a cutoff of adjusted p below 0.01, was how clones that differed between time points or between blood and tumor were identified. The clones in this table, taken by TCRdb from immuneACCESS, are in-frame only. Not every clone is retained; where verified, under half of the shortfall comes from an unresolved V gene, and the cause of the rest is unknown. V and J calls and clone size follow that table, whereas D and trimming were derived from the DNA. Here the sample has some 20,000 clones; about nine tenths occur a single time. About 13% of the sample lies in the top ten.

The CDR3, cysteine through phenylalanine, is 15 amino acids long. The only DNA kept is the CDR3, 45 bases in frame from the first base. The germline V gene provides CDR1 SNHLY and CDR2 FYNNEI. Between the V and J ends, shortened by 2 bases and 1 base respectively, the junction contains 9 bases. The intended sense of this specimen's time point label: pretreatment peripheral blood. A total of around 30 patients with locally advanced or metastatic urothelial carcinoma, treated at Memorial Sloan Kettering on a trial protocol, made up the cohort. Peripheral blood mononuclear cells were collected from each patient pretreatment and during treatment, giving between 1 and 8 total time points per patient. The Qiagen DNeasy Blood extraction kit was used to purify genomic DNA from total PBMCs and from tumor samples. Collected pretreatment and during treatment, PBMCs were isolated and stored as previously described.

The research as a whole found: Small sample size (n of about 30) and many exploratory analyses mean the results are intended to be hypothesis-generating. Improved progression-free and overall survival was found to be associated with pretreatment peripheral blood TCR clonality below the median. Patients with durable benefit showed greater expansion of tumor-associated TCR clones in peripheral blood 3 weeks after starting treatment (n ≈ 23, p = 0.022).

Sequenced material: PBMCs, taken around atezolizumab (anti-PD-L1) treatment. The chain uses TRBV2 and TRBJ2-1; the D gene is perhaps TRBD2, on 6 matching bases. The clonotype was recovered from a man between 65 and 85 years old with urothelial cancer. The sequence in DNA is TGTGCCAGCAGTGAAACTAGCCGATCCTACAATGAGCAGTTCTTC. This gives the protein CASSETSRSYNEQFF.